This entry lists 8 T cell receptor beta chains sequenced from one sample in a study of PD-1 blockade in mismatch repair-deficient tumors. Regarding time point: roughly 10-day in vitro stimulation with candidate neoantigen peptide 3. What these receptors recognize is not known. The data were produced by immunoSEQ multiplex PCR, yet TCRdb's version contains in-frame clones alone and is incomplete. The profile shows 10,000 or so clones, 75% to 95% of them singletons. Source: cells cultured in vitro, taken from a patient treated with pembrolizumab. All receptors derive from an adult with mismatch repair-deficient cancer.

For the CDR3, the DNA is TGTGCCAGCAGCTTATCCCCGGGGGGGGCTAGCGGTTCCAATGAGCAGTTCTTC. Translation: CASSLSPGGASGSNEQFF. The chain joins TRBV7-6 to TRBJ2-1; 8 positions match TRBD2. The CDR3 has 18 amino acids. Germline trimming cut 2 bases from V and 6 bases from J; bases unmatched to any gene: 15. Germline CDR1 SGHVS, CDR2 FNYEAQ.

The rearrangement links TRBV4-2 to TRBJ1-3, with 7 bases matching TRBD1. The V and J ends lost 4 bases and 4 bases, in that order; junction bases with no gene match: 7. The CDR3 consists of 15 residues. Looked up from germline, CDR1 is LGHNA and CDR2 is YNFKEQ. The CDR3 bases are TGTGCCAGCAGCCGACCGACAGGGCGAGGAAACACCATATATTTT. It translates to CASSRPTGRGNTIYF.

The chain links TRBV9 to TRBJ1-2, with 9 bases identical to TRBD1. Trimming cost V 2 bases and J 8 bases; bases outside gene matches: 7. Germline assignment: CDR1 SGDLS and CDR2 YYNGEE. The CDR3 covers 14 residues. CDR3 protein: CASSVGTGLGGYTF. The CDR3, as DNA: TGTGCCAGCAGCGTTGGGACAGGGCTTGGAGGCTACACCTTC.

V and J are TRBV2 and TRBJ2-7; 10 positions match TRBD1. The CDR3 sequence is 14 residues long. From germline, CDR1 is SNHLY and CDR2 FYNNEI. V lost 6 bases, J lost 2 bases, and 4 bases stayed unmatched. The CDR3: CASRKGQGTYEQYF. In DNA, the CDR3 is TGTGCCAGCAGAAAGGGACAGGGGACCTACGAGCAGTACTTC.

The chain uses TRBV4-1 and TRBJ1-4, with a possible D match to TRBD1 (5 bases). The V gene lost 6 bases and the J gene lost 7 bases, with 12 bases spanning the gap. The CDR3 totals 13 residues. Germline V gene lookup returns CDR1 MGHRA and CDR2 YSYEKL. CDR3 sequence reads: CASSMGLGEKLFF. CDR3 nucleotide sequence: TGCGCCAGCAGTATGGGGCTAGGTGAAAAACTGTTTTTT.

The sample holds a few counts of this clone. V is TRBV27 and J is TRBJ1-1, with D possibly matching TRBD1 (5 bases). The V end was cut by 10 bases, the J end by 1 base, with 19 bases between. CDR1 MNHEY and CDR2 SMNVEV come from the germline V gene (reference sequence). This CDR3 has 15 residues. CDR3 protein: CANITGGRPNTEAFF. The CDR3 nucleotides read TGTGCCAATATTACGGGGGGGAGACCGAACACTGAAGCTTTCTTT.

In DNA form, the CDR3 reads TGTGCCAGCAGCTTAATGTCGGCAGATACGCAGTATTTT. Translated, it gives CASSLMSADTQYF. The chain recombines TRBV7-3 with TRBJ2-3; D not resolved. V dropped 1 base and J dropped 4 bases, with 6 bases sitting between them. Germline-derived CDR1 and CDR2 are SGHTA and FQGTGA. CDR3 length: 13 amino acids.

J is TRBJ1-5 and V is TRBV4-1; D may be TRBD1 (6 bases). This CDR3 is 15 amino acids long. Germline values: CDR1 MGHRA, CDR2 YSYEKL. Trimming took 1 base from V and 7 from J, leaving 14 bases between them. CDR3 sequence: CASSQVQGFGQPQHF. The CDR3 DNA reads as TGCGCCAGCAGCCAAGTACAGGGATTTGGACAGCCCCAGCATTTT.